A single sample gave rise to the 21 T cell receptor beta chains below, sequenced in a study of T cells in Graves' hyperthyroidism and ophthalmopathy. Amplified TCR beta CDR3 regions came from RNA transcripts. First-round RT-PCR targeting the TCR CDR3 was performed with the HTBI primer set. One entry per CDR3 protein, called by TCRdb with MiXCR from the multiplex PCR reads. This repertoire shows roughly 500,000 distinct CDR3 sequences, about 43% found once; its top ten account for around 20%. Sample: peripheral blood or thyroid tissue (not recorded which). The receptors shown here come from an adult woman with Graves' disease, either hyperthyroidism or ophthalmopathy (not recorded which).

This clonotype was counted ten times or more. This chain uses TRBV19 with TRBJ1-2; D remains unclear. Trimming shortened V by 3 bases and J by 4 bases, and 21 bases separated the two germline ends. Germline V CDR1 and CDR2: LNHDA, SQIVND (reference sequence). This CDR3 has 17 amino acids. As DNA, the CDR3 is TGTGCCAGTAGTATCTTGGGATCCTTAAGGAACTCCTATGGCTACACCTTC. Protein: CASSILGSLRNSYGYTF.

V gene TRBV2 combines with J gene TRBJ2-7, with 7 nucleotides matching TRBD2. J lost 7 bases, V lost 9 bases, and 6 bases had no gene match. The CDR3 consists of 11 residues. Per the germline V gene, CDR1 is SNHLY and CDR2 is FYNNEI. The CDR3 bases are TGTGCCAGGGGAGGGCTCAATGAGCAGTACTTC. This translates into CARGGLNEQYF.

This clonotype was counted only a few times. The junction and the germline gene differ at one end; a read error may be behind it. The genes are TRBV7-9 and TRBJ2-2; D might be TRBD2 (5 bases). Germline-derived CDR1 and CDR2 are SEHNR and FQNEAQ (reference sequence). The CDR3 length is 13 residues. The CDR3 sequence: CASSPPSLWEQFF. Written as DNA, the CDR3 is TGTGCCAGCAGCCCCCCTAGCTTATGGGAGCAGTTTTTT.

V is TRBV2 and J is TRBJ2-5; possibly TRBD2 for D (5 bases). V was shortened by 8 bases and J by 11 bases, with 27 bases between the two germline ends. Germline CDR1 and CDR2: SNHLY and FYNNEI. The CDR3 runs 15 residues. CDR3 bases: TGTGCCAGCGCCCTAACAACCAGCGGAAGAGTCATACAGTACTTC. Amino acid sequence: CASALTTSGRVIQYF.

In regard to this clonotype: At one boundary the junction diverges from the germline segment, which might be a read error. The V call is TRBV7-2, the J call TRBJ2-7; possible D gene TRBD1, 5 bases. The CDR3 has 15 amino acids. Germline values: CDR1 SGHTA, CDR2 FQGNSA. CDR3 coding DNA: TGCGCCAGCAGCCAAGATCGAGGCAGGGCCGACGAGCAGTACTTC. Translated, it gives CASSQDRGRADEQYF.

In its sample, this clonotype was seen a few times. V is TRBV20-1 and J is TRBJ1-5; possibly TRBD1 for D (5 bases). The CDR3 is 15 residues long. Germline values: CDR1 DFQATT, CDR2 SNEGSKA (reference sequence). The germline V and J ends were trimmed by 7 bases and 0 bases, with 16 bases remaining between them. Here the CDR3 reads CSGGRELNSNQPQHF. CDR3 DNA: TGCAGTGGGGGCCGCGAGCTTAATAGCAATCAGCCCCAGCATTTT.

This chain connects TRBV29-1 to TRBJ2-5; 7 nucleotides align to TRBD1. With the DNA end fitting TRBJ1-2 better, the J assignment may be wrong. The V gene's germline CDR1 is SQVTM and CDR2 ANQGSEA. The CDR3 runs 13 residues. The CDR3 region has the DNA TGCAGCGTAGACCAGGGGGTGGGCTATGGCTACACCTTC. Amino acid sequence: CSVDQGVGYGYTF.

The chain links TRBV7-3 to TRBJ1-1; D unresolved. The V gene lost 4 bases and the J gene lost 6 bases, with 15 bases spanning the gap. From germline, CDR1 is SGHTA and CDR2 FQGTGA. This CDR3 region has 14 residues. CDR3: CASSSLGEASEAFF. DNA of the CDR3: TGTGCCAGCAGCTCGCTCGGGGAGGCGTCTGAAGCTTTCTTT.

This clonotype was seen ten or more times. The chain is built from TRBV10-2 and TRBJ1-5; the match to TRBD1 covers 10 bases. CDR3 length: 16 amino acids. The junction had 8 bases not matched to a gene; V was cut back by 3 bases and J by 6 bases. Per the germline V gene, CDR1 is WSHSY and CDR2 is SAAADI. CDR3 sequence: CASSDTGQGTSQPQHF. The CDR3 region has the DNA TGCGCCAGCAGTGATACGGGACAGGGGACCTCTCAGCCCCAGCATTTT.

DNA for the CDR3: TGTGTCGCCAGCACTTGGACTAGCGGGTATTACGAGCAGTACTTC. Protein: CVASTWTSGYYEQYF. The chain carries TRBV25-1 and TRBJ2-7; 11 bases are shared with TRBD2. The germline CDR1 and CDR2 sequences are MGHDK and SYGVNS. This CDR3 is built from 15 residues.

V and J are TRBV30 and TRBJ2-2; 8 bases are a match to TRBD2. This CDR3 region has 14 residues. Per germline, CDR1 GTSNPN and CDR2 SVGIG (reference sequence). The trim removed 2 bases at V and 5 bases at J, leaving 4 bases unmatched. This CDR3 is CAWSPGLETGELFF. CDR3 bases: TGTGCCTGGAGTCCGGGACTAGAAACCGGGGAGCTGTTTTTT.

This clonotype was observed a handful of times. This rearrangement joins TRBV7-9 to TRBJ2-7, with 7 bases fitting TRBD2. CDR3 length equals 14 residues. CDR1 is SEHNR and CDR2 is FQNEAQ in the germline V gene (reference sequence). V trimming: 5 bases; J trimming: 6 bases; junction bases outside the gene matches: 10. The CDR3 spells CASSPSGIQGEQYF. DNA for the CDR3: TGTGCCAGCAGCCCTAGCGGTATTCAAGGCGAGCAGTACTTC. The full variable domain, in which reference TRBV7-9 and TRBJ2-7 provide the parts outside the CDR3, is DTGVSQNPRHKITKRGQNVTFRCDPISEHNRLYWYRQTLGQGPEFLTYFQNEAQLEKSRLLSDRFSAERPKGSFSTLEIQRTEQGDSAMYLCASSPSGIQGEQYFGPGTRLTVT.

V is TRBV10-3 and J is TRBJ2-5; D ambiguous. V gave up 2 bases and J gave up 7 bases, with 11 bases separating them. Germline CDR1 is ENHRY and CDR2 is SYGVKD. The CDR3 is 13 amino acids. The CDR3 loop reads CAISERRRGTQYF. The CDR3 nucleotides read TGTGCCATCAGTGAGAGGAGACGTGGGACCCAGTACTTC.

J is TRBJ1-2 and V is TRBV7-2; D is possibly TRBD1 (5 bases). Trimming took 3 bases from V and 12 from J, leaving 23 bases between them. Germline loops: CDR1 SGHTA, CDR2 FQGNSA. This CDR3 is built from 15 residues. The CDR3 sequence: CASSLDPGTAREDTF. CDR3 DNA sequence: TGTGCCAGCAGCTTGGACCCGGGGACGGCCCGTGAGGACACCTTC.

The V call is TRBV6-5, the J call TRBJ2-5; D call uncertain. Trimming left V 0 bases short and J 2 bases short, with 7 bases between. Germline V CDR1 and CDR2: MNHEY, SVGAGI. The CDR3 totals 14 residues. The CDR3 sequence: CASSYSVLQETQYF. Here the CDR3 DNA reads TGTGCCAGCAGTTACTCGGTCCTACAAGAGACCCAGTACTTC.

The table lists this clonotype with many counts. The rearrangement joins TRBV30 to TRBJ2-7; D is undetermined. Germline-derived CDR1 and CDR2 are GTSNPN and SVGIG (reference sequence). Between the trimmed V and J ends, which lost 1 base and 7 bases, there was a span of 8 bases. The length of the CDR3 is 11 residues. The CDR3 DNA is TGTGCCTGGAGTGCGAGGTCTGAGCAGTACTTC. Protein: CAWSARSEQYF.

This chain joins TRBV2 and TRBJ2-7, with a possible D match to TRBD1 (6 bases). This CDR3 is 12 amino acids long. The germline gives CDR1 SNHLY, CDR2 FYNNEI. The V end was cut by 7 bases, the J end by 3 bases, with 10 bases between. The CDR3 is CASMTGDYEQYF. The CDR3 nucleotides read TGTGCCAGCATGACAGGAGACTACGAGCAGTACTTC.

This clonotype was observed a few times. This chain links TRBV10-3 with TRBJ2-7; a weak D match, TRBD2 (6 bases). CDR3 length equals 13 residues. The V gene lost 11 bases and the J gene lost 2 bases, with 16 bases spanning the gap. The germline CDR1 and CDR2 sequences are ENHRY and SYGVKD. CDR3 sequence: CAAWRAVTYEQYF. The CDR3 DNA sequence: TGTGCCGCATGGAGGGCCGTTACCTACGAGCAGTACTTC.

The V gene is TRBV20-1, the J gene TRBJ2-7, with TRBD1 matching over 9 bases. The CDR3 is 13 residues long. The V gene's germline CDR1 is DFQATT and CDR2 SNEGSKA (reference sequence). J lost 5 bases, V lost 6 bases, and 8 bases had no gene match. The CDR3 DNA is TGCAGTGCGAAGGGACAGGGCTTCCACGAGCAGTACTTC. Translated, it gives CSAKGQGFHEQYF.

V usage is TRBV6-5 and J usage is TRBJ2-1; unclear D gene. The germline CDR1 and CDR2 sequences are MNHEY and SVGAGI. V lost 0 bases and J 7 bases, leaving 7 bases between the germline ends. This CDR3 comprises 13 residues. CDR3 protein: CASSYSPGNEQFF. The CDR3 nucleotides are TGTGCCAGCAGTTACTCTCCCGGGAATGAGCAGTTCTTC.

In this sample, this clonotype turned up many times. The chain employs TRBV2 and TRBJ2-2; tentative D call: TRBD1 (5 bases). Looked up from germline, CDR1 is SNHLY and CDR2 is FYNNEI. The CDR3 length is 15 residues. V gave up 6 bases and J gave up 1 base, with 12 bases separating them. The CDR3 coding sequence is TGTGCCAGCAGACAAGGGGCGAGGAACACCGGGGAGCTGTTTTTT. Encoded protein: CASRQGARNTGELFF.